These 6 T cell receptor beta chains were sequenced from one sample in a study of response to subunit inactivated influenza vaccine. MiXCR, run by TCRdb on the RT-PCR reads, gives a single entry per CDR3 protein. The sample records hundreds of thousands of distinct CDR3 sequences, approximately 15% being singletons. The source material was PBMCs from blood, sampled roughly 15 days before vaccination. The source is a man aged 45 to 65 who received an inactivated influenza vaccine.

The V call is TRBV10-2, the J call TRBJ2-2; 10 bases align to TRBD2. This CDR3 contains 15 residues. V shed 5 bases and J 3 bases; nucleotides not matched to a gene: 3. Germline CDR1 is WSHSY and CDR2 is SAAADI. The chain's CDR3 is CASSPSGSHTGELFF. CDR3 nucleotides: TGCGCCAGCAGTCCTAGCGGGAGTCACACCGGGGAGCTGTTTTTT.

The CDR3 loop is CASSYATSGYNEQFF. The CDR3 region has the DNA TGTGCCAGCAGCTATGCGACTAGCGGGTACAATGAGCAGTTCTTC. The chain has TRBV3-1 and TRBJ2-1; 10 nucleotides match TRBD2. Losses at the gene ends were 5 bases for V and 4 bases for J; bases not matched to a gene: 5. The V gene's germline CDR1 is LGHDT and CDR2 YNNKEL (reference sequence). The CDR3 is 15 residues long.

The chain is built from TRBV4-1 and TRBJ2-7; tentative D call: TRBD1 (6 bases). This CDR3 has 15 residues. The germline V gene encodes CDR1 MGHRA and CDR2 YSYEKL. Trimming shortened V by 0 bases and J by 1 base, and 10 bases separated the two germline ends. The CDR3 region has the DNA TGCGCCAGCAGCCAAGACGCCGGACAGTCCTACGAGCAGTACTTC. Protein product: CASSQDAGQSYEQYF.

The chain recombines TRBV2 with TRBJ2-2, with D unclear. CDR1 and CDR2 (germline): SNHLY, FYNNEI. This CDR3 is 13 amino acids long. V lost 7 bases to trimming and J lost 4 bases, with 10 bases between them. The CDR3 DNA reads TGTGCCAGCAAAGCCCTTCCCACCGGGGAGCTGTTTTTT. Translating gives CASKALPTGELFF.

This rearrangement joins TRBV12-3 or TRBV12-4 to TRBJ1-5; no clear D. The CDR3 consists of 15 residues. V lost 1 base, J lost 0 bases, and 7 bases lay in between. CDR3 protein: CASSLGLYSNQPQHF. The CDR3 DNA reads TGTGCCAGCAGTTTAGGTCTCTATAGCAATCAGCCCCAGCATTTT.

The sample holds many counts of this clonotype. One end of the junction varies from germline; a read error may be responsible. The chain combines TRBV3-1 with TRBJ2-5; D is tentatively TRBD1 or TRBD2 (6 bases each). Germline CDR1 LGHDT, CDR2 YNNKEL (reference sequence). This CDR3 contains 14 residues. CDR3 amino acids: CASSQEGGRETQYF. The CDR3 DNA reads TGCGCCAGCAGCCAAGAAGGGGGGCGGGAGACCCAGTACTTC.